This is a list of T cell receptor beta chains from one sample in a study of Tregs in tolerant kidney transplant recipients. Produced via immunoSEQ multiplex PCR; TCRdb's table is partial and in-frame only. The sample records about 73,000 clones, around 93% being singletons. This specimen was Tregs from blood, taken before the transplant. The receptors shown here come from a human donor who received a combined kidney and bone marrow transplant. CDR3s include the opening cysteine and the closing phenylalanine or tryptophan. Each record gives: D gene, J gene, clone size, V gene, CDR3 DNA, CDR3 protein. A D gene is named only where the DNA matches it firmly. Some rows have no size entry. The others give once, few or many, or a class for an expanded clone.

d_gene: TRBD1; j_gene: TRBJ1-1; abundance: -; v_gene: TRBV19; CDR3nt: TGTGCCAGCCGAACAGGGGGATACAACACTGAAGCTTTCTTT; CDR3aa: CASRTGGYNTEAFF
d_gene: -; j_gene: TRBJ2-7; abundance: -; v_gene: TRBV5-1; CDR3nt: TGCGCCAGCAGGACCGGTGGAGGGACAGATCCCTACGAGCAGTACTTC; CDR3aa: CASRTGGGTDPYEQYF
d_gene: -; j_gene: TRBJ2-6; abundance: -; v_gene: TRBV27; CDR3nt: TGTGCCAGCAGTTTTCTGGGTGAGGGAGGTTCCTCTGGGGCCAACGTCCTGACTTTC; CDR3aa: CASSFLGEGGSSGANVLTF
d_gene: -; j_gene: TRBJ1-1; abundance: -; v_gene: TRBV29-1; CDR3nt: TGCAGCTACAAGGCCACAGGGAGGTACACTGAAGCTTTCTTT; CDR3aa: CSYKATGRYTEAFF
d_gene: -; j_gene: TRBJ1-1; abundance: -; v_gene: TRBV27; CDR3nt: TGTGCCAGCAGTTTATTTATCGAAGGCACTGAAGCTTTCTTT; CDR3aa: CASSLFIEGTEAFF
d_gene: TRBD1; j_gene: TRBJ2-7; abundance: -; v_gene: TRBV5-1; CDR3nt: TGCGCCAGCAGCTTGGTGAAAGGGGGACAGGGGGCCTACGAGCAGTACTTC; CDR3aa: CASSLVKGGQGAYEQYF
d_gene: -; j_gene: TRBJ2-3; abundance: -; v_gene: TRBV6-5; CDR3nt: TGTGCCAGCAGTTACTCGAGGTGGGCTAACACAGATACGCAGTATTTT; CDR3aa: CASSYSRWANTDTQYF
d_gene: -; j_gene: TRBJ2-1; abundance: -; v_gene: TRBV5-6; CDR3nt: TGTGCCAGCAGCTCTTTGGTGGGGCAGTTCTTC; CDR3aa: CASSSLVGQFF
d_gene: TRBD1; j_gene: TRBJ2-3; abundance: -; v_gene: TRBV19; CDR3nt: TGTGCCAGTAGGGGGACAGGGACAACAGATACGCAGTATTTT; CDR3aa: CASRGTGTTDTQYF
d_gene: TRBD2; j_gene: TRBJ2-2; abundance: many; v_gene: TRBV5-1; CDR3nt: TGCGCCAGCAGACAAGGGGGTAGCGGGATCAGCGGGGAGCTGTTTTTT; CDR3aa: CASRQGGSGISGELFF
d_gene: -; j_gene: TRBJ1-5; abundance: -; v_gene: TRBV7-9; CDR3nt: TGTGCCAGCAGCTTCGGACAGCTCGATCAGCCCCAGCATTTT; CDR3aa: CASSFGQLDQPQHF
d_gene: -; j_gene: TRBJ1-2; abundance: -; v_gene: TRBV9; CDR3nt: TGTGCCAGCAGCGTGGGTCCCGGGACAGGCTACACCTTC; CDR3aa: CASSVGPGTGYTF
d_gene: TRBD2; j_gene: TRBJ2-7; abundance: -; v_gene: TRBV13; CDR3nt: TGTGCCAGCAGCTCGCGGACTAGCGGGAGGCGTTCCTACGAGCAGTACTTC; CDR3aa: CASSSRTSGRRSYEQYF
d_gene: TRBD1; j_gene: TRBJ2-7; abundance: -; v_gene: TRBV4-1; CDR3nt: TGCGCCAGCACCCAGAACAGGGGGCTACCCTACGAGCAGTACTTC; CDR3aa: CASTQNRGLPYEQYF
d_gene: -; j_gene: TRBJ2-7; abundance: -; v_gene: TRBV6-1; CDR3nt: TGTGCCACCTCCGAACGCTACGAGCAGTACTTC; CDR3aa: CATSERYEQYF